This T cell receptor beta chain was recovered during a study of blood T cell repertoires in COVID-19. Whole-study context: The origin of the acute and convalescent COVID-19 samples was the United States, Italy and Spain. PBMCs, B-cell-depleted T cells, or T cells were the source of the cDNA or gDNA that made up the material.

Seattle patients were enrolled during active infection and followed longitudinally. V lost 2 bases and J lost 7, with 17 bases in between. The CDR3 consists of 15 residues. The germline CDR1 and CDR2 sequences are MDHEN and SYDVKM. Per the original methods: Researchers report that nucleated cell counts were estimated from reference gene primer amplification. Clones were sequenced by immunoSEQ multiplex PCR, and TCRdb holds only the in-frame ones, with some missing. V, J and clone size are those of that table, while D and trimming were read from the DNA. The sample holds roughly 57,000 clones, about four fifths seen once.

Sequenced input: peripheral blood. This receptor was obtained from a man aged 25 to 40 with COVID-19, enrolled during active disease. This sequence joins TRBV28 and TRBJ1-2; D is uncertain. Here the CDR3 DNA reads TGTGCCAGCAGTTTAGTAGAGGATGCAGTGAGTGGCTACACCTTC. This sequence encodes CASSLVEDAVSGYTF.